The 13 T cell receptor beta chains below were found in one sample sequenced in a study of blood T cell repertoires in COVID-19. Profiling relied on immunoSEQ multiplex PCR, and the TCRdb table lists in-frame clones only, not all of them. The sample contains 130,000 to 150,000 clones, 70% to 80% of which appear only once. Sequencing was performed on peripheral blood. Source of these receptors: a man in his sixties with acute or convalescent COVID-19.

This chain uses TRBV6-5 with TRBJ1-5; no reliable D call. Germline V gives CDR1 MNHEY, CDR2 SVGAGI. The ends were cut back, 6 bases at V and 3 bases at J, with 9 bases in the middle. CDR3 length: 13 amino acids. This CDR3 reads CASRKNINQPQHF. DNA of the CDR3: TGTGCCAGCAGAAAAAATATCAATCAGCCCCAGCATTTT.

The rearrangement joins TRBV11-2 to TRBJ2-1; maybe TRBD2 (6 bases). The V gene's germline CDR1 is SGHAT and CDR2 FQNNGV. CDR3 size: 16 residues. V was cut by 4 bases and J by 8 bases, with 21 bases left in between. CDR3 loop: CASSSVAGTLTHEQFF. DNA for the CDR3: TGTGCCAGCAGCTCCGTGGCGGGAACCCTTACGCATGAGCAGTTCTTC.

CDR3 in DNA: TGTGCCAGTAGTACCTCTCTAGCGGGGAGCTCCTACAATGAGCAGTTCTTC. The encoded protein is CASSTSLAGSSYNEQFF. The chain links TRBV19 to TRBJ2-1; 9 bases map to TRBD2. This CDR3 contains 17 residues. CDR1 is LNHDA, CDR2 SQIVND, per germline (reference sequence). V dropped 4 bases and J dropped 0; count of bases not matched to a gene: 7.

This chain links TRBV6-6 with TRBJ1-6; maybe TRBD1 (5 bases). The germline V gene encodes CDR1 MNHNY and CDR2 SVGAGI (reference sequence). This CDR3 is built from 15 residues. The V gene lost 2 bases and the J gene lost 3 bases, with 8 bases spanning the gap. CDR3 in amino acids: CASSYTTVYNSPLHF. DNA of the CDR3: TGTGCCAGCAGTTACACGACAGTCTATAATTCACCCCTCCACTTT.

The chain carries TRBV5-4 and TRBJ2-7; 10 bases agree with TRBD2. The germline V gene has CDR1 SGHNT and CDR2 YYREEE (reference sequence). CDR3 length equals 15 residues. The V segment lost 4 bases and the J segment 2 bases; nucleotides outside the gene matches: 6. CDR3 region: CASSRLAGAPYEQYF. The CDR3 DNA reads TGTGCCAGCAGCCGTCTAGCGGGAGCCCCCTACGAGCAGTACTTC. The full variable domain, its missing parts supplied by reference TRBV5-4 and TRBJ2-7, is ETGVTQSPTHLIKTRGQQVTLRCSSQSGHNTVSWYQQALGQGPQFIFQYYREEENGRGNFPPRFSGLQFPNYSSELNVNALELDDSALYLCASSRLAGAPYEQYFGPGTRLTVT.

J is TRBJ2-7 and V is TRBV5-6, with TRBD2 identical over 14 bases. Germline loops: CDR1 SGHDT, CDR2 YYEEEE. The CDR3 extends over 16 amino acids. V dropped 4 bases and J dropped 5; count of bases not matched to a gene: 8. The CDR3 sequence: CASSGGTSGRINEQYF. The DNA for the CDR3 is TGTGCCAGCAGCGGGGGGACTAGCGGGAGAATCAACGAGCAGTACTTC. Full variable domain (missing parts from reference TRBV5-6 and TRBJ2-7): DAGVTQSPTHLIKTRGQQVTLRCSPKSGHDTVSWYQQALGQGPQFIFQYYEEEERQRGNFPDRFSGHQFPNYSSELNVNALLLGDSALYLCASSGGTSGRINEQYFGPGTRLTVT.

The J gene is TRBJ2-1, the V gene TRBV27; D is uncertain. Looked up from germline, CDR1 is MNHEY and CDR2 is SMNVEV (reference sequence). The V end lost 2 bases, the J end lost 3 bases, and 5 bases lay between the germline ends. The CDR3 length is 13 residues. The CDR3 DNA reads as TGTGCCAGCAGTTTAGGCAGCTACAATGAGCAGTTCTTC. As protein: CASSLGSYNEQFF.

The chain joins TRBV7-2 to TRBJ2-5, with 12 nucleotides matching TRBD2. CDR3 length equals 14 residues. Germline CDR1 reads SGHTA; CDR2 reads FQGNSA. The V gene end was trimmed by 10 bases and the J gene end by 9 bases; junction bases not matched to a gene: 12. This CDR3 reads CATVRTSGAPAQYF. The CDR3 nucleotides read TGTGCCACCGTCCGGACTAGCGGGGCCCCGGCCCAGTACTTC.

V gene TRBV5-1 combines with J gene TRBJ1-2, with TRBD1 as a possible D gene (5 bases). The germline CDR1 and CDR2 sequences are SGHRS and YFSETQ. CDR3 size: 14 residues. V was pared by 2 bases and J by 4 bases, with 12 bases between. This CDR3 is CASSLGEKGYGYTF. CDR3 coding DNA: TGCGCCAGCAGCTTAGGGGAAAAGGGCTATGGCTACACCTTC. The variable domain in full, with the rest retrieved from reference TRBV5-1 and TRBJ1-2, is KAGVTQTPRYLIKTRGQQVTLSCSPISGHRSVSWYQQTPGQGLQFLFEYFSETQRNKGNFPGRFSGRQFSNSRSEMNVSTLELGDSALYLCASSLGEKGYGYTFGSGTRLTVV.

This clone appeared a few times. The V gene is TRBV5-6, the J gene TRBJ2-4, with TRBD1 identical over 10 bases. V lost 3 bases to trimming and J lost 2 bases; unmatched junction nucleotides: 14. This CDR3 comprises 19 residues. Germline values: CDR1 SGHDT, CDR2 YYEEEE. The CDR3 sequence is CASSYVPGQGPDTKNIQYF. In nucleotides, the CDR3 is TGTGCCAGCAGCTACGTCCCGGGACAGGGGCCCGATACCAAAAACATTCAGTACTTC.

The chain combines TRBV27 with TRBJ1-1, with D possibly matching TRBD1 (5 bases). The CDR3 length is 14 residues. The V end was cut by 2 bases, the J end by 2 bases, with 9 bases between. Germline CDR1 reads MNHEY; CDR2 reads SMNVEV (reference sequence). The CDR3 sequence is CASSLQGLNTEAFF. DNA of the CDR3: TGTGCCAGCAGTTTACAGGGACTAAACACTGAAGCTTTCTTT.

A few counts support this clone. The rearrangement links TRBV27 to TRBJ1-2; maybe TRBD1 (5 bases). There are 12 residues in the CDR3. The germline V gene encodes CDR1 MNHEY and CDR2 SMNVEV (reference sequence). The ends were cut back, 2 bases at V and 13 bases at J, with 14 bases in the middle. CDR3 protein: CASSLGGGPSTF. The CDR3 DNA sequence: TGTGCCAGCAGTTTAGGGGGAGGTCCCTCCACCTTC.

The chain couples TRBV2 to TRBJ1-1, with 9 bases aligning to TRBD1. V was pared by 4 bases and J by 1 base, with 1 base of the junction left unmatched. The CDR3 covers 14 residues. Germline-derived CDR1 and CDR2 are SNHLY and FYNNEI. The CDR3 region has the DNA TGTGCCAGCAGTGGGGGACAGGGGAACACTGAAGCTTTCTTT. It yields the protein CASSGGQGNTEAFF.